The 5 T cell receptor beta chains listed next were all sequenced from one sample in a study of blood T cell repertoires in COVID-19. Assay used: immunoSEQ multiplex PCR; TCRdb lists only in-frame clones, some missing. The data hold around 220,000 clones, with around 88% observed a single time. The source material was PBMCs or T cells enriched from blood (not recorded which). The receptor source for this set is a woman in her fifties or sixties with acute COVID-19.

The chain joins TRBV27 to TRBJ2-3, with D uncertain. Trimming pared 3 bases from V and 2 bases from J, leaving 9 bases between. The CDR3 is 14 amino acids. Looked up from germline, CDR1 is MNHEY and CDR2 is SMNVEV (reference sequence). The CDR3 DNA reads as TGTGCCAGCAGTTTCGGGTCCCTCACAGATACGCAGTATTTT. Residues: CASSFGSLTDTQYF.

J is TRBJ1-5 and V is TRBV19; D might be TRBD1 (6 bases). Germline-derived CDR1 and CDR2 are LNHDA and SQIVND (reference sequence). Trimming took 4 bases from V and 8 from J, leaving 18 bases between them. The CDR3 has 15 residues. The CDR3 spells CASSTYHGTMEPQHF. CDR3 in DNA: TGTGCCAGTAGTACCTACCACGGGACAATGGAGCCCCAGCATTTT. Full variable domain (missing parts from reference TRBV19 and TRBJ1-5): DGGITQSPKYLFRKEGQNVTLSCEQNLNHDAMYWYRQDPGQGLRLIYYSQIVNDFQKGDIAEGYSVSREKKESFPLTVTSAQKNPTAFYLCASSTYHGTMEPQHFGDGTRLSIL.

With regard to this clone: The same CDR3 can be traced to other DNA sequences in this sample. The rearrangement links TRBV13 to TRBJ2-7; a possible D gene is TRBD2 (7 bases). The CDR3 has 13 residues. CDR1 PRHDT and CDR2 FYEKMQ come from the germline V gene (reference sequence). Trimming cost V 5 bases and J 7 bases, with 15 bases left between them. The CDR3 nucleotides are TGTGCCAGCAGCGGGGTTGGGAGGGGGGAGCAGTACTTC. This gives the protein CASSGVGRGEQYF.

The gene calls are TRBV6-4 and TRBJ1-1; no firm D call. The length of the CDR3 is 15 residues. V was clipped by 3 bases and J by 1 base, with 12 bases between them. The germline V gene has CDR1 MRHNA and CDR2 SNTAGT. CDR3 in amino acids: CASSERGGQNTEAFF. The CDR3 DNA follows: TGTGCCAGCAGTGAAAGAGGCGGCCAGAACACTGAAGCTTTCTTT.

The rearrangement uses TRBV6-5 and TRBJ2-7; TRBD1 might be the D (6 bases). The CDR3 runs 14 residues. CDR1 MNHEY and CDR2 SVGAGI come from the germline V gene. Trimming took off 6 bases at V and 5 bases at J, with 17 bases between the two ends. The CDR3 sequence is CASSLRGMSHEQYF. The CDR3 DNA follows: TGTGCCAGCAGCCTCAGGGGAATGTCCCACGAGCAGTACTTC.